This T cell receptor beta chain is drawn from a study of CXCR3-negative and CXCR3-positive naive CD8 T cells. Overall study findings and caveats: Naive cells that were CXCR3-positive had more hydrophobic TRB CDR3s (compared with CXCR3-negative naive cells). Memory CD8+ T cell repertoires were far less diverse than both naive subsets. Naive CXCR3-negative cells resembled naive CXCR3-positive cells in TRBV-TRBJ usage; memory cells differed.

Turning to this clonotype: Its antigen is unknown.

TRB cDNA was prepared as libraries by UMI-labeled 5' RACE. TCRdb reprocessed the 5' RACE reads and stores each CDR3 protein as one record, lacking DNA. Its table lists some 85,000 distinct CDR3 sequences. CDR1 is SEHNR and CDR2 is FQNEAQ in the germline V gene (reference sequence). This CDR3 is 13 amino acids long. Sample: naive CXCR3+ CD8+ T cells from blood. Subset in this sample: CD45RO-CCR7+CD27+CD95- naive CD8+ T cells expressing CXCR3 (TNR3+). The receptor's source is a human donor in good health. Some clones in this sample may be carry-over from other donors' samples. The genes are TRBV7-9 and TRBJ2-7. CDR3 sequence reads: CASSLTDVYEQYF.